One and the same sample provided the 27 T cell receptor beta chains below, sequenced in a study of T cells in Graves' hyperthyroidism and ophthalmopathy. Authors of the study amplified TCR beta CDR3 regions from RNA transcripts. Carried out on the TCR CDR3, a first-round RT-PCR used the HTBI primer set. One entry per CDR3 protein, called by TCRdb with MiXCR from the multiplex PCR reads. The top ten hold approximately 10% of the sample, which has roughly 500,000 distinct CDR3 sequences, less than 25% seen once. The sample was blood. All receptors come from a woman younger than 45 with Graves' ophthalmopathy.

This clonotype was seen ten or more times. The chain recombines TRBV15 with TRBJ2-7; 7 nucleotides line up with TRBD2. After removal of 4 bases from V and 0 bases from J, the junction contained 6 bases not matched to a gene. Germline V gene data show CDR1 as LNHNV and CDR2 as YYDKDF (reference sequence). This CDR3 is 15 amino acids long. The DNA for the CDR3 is TGTGCCACCAGCACGTTAGCGGGCAGCTCCTACGAGCAGTACTTC. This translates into CATSTLAGSSYEQYF.

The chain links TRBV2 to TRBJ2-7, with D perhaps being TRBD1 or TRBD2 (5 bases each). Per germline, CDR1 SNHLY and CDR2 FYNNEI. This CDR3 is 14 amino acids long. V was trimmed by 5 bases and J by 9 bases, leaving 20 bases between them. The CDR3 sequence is CASSQPPGPLGQYF. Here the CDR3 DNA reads TGTGCCAGCAGTCAACCCCCGGGACCCCTCGGGCAGTACTTC.

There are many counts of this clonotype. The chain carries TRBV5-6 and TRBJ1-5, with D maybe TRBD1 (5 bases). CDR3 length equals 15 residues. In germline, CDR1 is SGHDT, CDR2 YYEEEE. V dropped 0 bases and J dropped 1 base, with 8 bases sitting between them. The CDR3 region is CASSLEGLSNQPQHF. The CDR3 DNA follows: TGTGCCAGCAGCTTGGAGGGGCTAAGCAATCAGCCCCAGCATTTT.

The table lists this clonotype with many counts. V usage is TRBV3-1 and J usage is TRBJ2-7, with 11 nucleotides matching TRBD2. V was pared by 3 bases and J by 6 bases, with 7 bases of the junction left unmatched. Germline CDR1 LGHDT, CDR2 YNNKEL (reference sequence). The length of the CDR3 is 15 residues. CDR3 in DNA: TGTGCCAGCAGCCACTCGGGACTAGCGGTTGGCGAGCAGTACTTC. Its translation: CASSHSGLAVGEQYF.

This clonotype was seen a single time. CDR3: CASSPRWGGRNYEQYF. CDR3 nucleotide sequence: TGTGCCAGCAGCCCGAGATGGGGGGGACGGAACTACGAGCAGTACTTC. This sequence joins TRBV11-2 and TRBJ2-7, with 7 bases fitting TRBD2. Trimming cost V 5 bases and J 3 bases; bases outside gene matches: 13. CDR1 is SGHAT, CDR2 FQNNGV, per germline. The CDR3 is 16 amino acids.

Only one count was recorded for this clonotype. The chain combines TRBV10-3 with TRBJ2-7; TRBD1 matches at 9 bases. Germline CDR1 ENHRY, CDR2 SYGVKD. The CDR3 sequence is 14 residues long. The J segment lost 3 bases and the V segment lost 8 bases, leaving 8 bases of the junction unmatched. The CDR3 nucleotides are TGTGCCATCTCTTTCTCGGGACAGGGCTACGAGCAGTACTTC. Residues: CAISFSGQGYEQYF.

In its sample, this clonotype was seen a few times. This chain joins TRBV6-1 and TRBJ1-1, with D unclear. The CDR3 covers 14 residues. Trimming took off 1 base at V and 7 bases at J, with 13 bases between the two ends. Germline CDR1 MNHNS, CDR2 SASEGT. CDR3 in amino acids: CASSEEGWDGEAFF. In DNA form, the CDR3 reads TGTGCCAGCAGTGAAGAGGGATGGGATGGTGAAGCTTTCTTT.

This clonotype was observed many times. CDR3 nucleotides: TGTGCCAGCAGAGGGACAGGGAGCAATCAGCCCCAGCATTTT. Protein: CASRGTGSNQPQHF. The chain combines TRBV6-1 with TRBJ1-5, with 9 bases matching TRBD1. The CDR3 consists of 14 residues. J gave up 1 base and V 6 bases, and 1 base lay outside the gene matches. Germline CDR1 reads MNHNS; CDR2 reads SASEGT.

The CDR3 sequence is CASSHGGQGGTGELFF. CDR3 DNA sequence: TGTGCCAGCAGCCACGGGGGACAGGGCGGCACCGGGGAGCTGTTTTTT. This chain joins TRBV6-2 or TRBV6-3 and TRBJ2-2; 9 nucleotides match TRBD1. The germline CDR1 and CDR2 sequences are MNHEY and SVGEGT. V shed 6 bases and J 4 bases; nucleotides not matched to a gene: 9. The CDR3 has 16 amino acids.

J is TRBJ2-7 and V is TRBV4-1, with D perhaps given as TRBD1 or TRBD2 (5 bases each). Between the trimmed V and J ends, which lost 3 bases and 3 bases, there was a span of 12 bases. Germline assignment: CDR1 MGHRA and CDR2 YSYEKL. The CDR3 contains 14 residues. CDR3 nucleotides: TGCGCCAGCAGCCAGGGGACCTACGGCTACGAGCAGTACTTC. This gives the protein CASSQGTYGYEQYF.

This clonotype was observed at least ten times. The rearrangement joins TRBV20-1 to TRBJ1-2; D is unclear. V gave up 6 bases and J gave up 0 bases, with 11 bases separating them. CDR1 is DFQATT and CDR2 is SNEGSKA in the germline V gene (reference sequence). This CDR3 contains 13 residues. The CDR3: CSAGGQANYGYTF. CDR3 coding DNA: TGCAGTGCAGGCGGGCAAGCTAACTATGGCTACACCTTC.

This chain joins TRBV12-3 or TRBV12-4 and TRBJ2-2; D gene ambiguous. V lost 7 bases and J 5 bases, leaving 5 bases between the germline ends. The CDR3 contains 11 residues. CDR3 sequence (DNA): TGTGCCAGCAAGGTGACCGGGGAGCTGTTTTTT. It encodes CASKVTGELFF.

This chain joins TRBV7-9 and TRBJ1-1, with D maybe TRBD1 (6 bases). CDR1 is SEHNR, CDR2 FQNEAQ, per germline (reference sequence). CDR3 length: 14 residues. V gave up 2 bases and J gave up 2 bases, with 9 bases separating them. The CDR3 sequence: CASSLKGGNTEAFF. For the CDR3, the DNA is TGTGCCAGCAGCTTAAAAGGGGGAAACACTGAAGCTTTCTTT.

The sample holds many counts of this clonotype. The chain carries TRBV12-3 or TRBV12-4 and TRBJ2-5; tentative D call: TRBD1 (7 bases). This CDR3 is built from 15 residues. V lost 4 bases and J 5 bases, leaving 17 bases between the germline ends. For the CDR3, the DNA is TGTGCCAGCAGTTCAACCCCGACAGGGAGGGAGACCCAGTACTTC. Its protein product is CASSSTPTGRETQYF.

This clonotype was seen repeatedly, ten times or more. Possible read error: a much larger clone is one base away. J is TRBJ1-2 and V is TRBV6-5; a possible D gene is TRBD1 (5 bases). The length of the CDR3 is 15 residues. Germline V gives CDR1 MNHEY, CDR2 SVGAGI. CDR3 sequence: CASSYSILGDYGYAF. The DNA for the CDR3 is TGTGCCAGCAGTTACTCGATTCTAGGGGATTATGGCTACGCCTTC.

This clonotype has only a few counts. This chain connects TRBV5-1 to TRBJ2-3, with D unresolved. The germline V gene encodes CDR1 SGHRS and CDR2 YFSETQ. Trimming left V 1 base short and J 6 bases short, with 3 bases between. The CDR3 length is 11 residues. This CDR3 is CASSLLDTQYF. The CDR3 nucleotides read TGCGCCAGCAGCTTGCTCGATACGCAGTATTTT. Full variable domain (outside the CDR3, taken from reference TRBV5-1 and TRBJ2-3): KAGVTQTPRYLIKTRGQQVTLSCSPISGHRSVSWYQQTPGQGLQFLFEYFSETQRNKGNFPGRFSGRQFSNSRSEMNVSTLELGDSALYLCASSLLDTQYFGPGTRLTVL.

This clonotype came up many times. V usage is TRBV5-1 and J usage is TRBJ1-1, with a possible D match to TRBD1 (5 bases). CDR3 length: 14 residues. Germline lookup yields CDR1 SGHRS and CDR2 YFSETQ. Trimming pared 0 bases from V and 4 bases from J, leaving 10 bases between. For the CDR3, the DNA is TGCGCCAGCAGCTTGGCGGGGGAGGCCACTGAAGCTTTCTTT. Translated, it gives CASSLAGEATEAFF.

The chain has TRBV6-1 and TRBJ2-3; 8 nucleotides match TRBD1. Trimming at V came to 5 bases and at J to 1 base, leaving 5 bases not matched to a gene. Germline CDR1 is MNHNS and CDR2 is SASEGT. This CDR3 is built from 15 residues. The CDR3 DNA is TGTGCCAGCAGTCGACCGGGACAGGGCACAGATACGCAGTATTTT. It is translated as CASSRPGQGTDTQYF.

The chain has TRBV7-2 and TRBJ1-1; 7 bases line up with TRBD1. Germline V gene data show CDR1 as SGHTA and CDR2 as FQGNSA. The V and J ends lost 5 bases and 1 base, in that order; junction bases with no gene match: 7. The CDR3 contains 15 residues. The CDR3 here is CASSLNQGGNTEAFF. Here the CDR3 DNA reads TGTGCCAGCAGCCTAAACCAGGGGGGGAACACTGAAGCTTTCTTT. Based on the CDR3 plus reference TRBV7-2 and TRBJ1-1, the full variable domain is GAGVSQSPSNKVTEKGKDVELRCDPISGHTALYWYRQSLGQGLEFLIYFQGNSAPDKSGLPSDRFSAERTGGSVSTLTIQRTQQEDSAVYLCASSLNQGGNTEAFFGQGTRLTVV.

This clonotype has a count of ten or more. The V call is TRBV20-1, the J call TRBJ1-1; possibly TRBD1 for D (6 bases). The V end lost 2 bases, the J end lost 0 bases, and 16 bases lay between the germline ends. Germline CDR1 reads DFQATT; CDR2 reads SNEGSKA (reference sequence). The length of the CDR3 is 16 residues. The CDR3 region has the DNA TGCAGTGCTAGAAGGGGGGCAATGGGTCTGAACACTGAAGCTTTCTTT. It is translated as CSARRGAMGLNTEAFF.

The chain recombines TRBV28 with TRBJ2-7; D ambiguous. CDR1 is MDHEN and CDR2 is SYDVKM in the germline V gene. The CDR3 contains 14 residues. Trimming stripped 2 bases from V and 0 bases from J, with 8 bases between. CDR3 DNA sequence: TGTGCCAGCAGTTTAGGCAGTGCCTCCTACGAGCAGTACTTC. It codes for CASSLGSASYEQYF.

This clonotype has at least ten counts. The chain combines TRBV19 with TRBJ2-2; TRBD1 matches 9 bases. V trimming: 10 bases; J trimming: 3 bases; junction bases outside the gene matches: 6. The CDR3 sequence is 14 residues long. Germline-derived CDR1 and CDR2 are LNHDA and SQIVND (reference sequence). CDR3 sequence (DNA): TGTGCCATAGGACGGACAGGGGACACCGGGGAGCTGTTTTTT. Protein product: CAIGRTGDTGELFF.

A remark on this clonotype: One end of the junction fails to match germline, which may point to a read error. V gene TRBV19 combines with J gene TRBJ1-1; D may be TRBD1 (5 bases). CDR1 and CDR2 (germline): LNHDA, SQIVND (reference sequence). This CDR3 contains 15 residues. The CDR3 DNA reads TGTGCCAGTAGCATAGGTCGACAGATGAACACTGAAGCTTTCTTT. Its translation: CASSIGRQMNTEAFF.

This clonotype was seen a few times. CDR3 bases: TGTGCTAGTGCGTGGAGCCTAAACACTGAAGCTTTCTTT. Translated, it gives CASAWSLNTEAFF. The chain uses TRBV12-5 and TRBJ1-1; D is undetermined. The germline V and J ends were trimmed by 7 bases and 2 bases, with 11 bases remaining between them. Germline assignment: CDR1 LGHNT and CDR2 FRNRAP. This CDR3 is built from 13 residues.

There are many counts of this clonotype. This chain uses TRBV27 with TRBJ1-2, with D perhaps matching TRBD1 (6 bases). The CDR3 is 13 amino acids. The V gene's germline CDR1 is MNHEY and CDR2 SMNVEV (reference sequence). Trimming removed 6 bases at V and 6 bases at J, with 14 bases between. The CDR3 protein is CASSLQGTHGYTF. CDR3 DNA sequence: TGTGCCAGCAGCTTACAGGGAACCCATGGCTACACCTTC.

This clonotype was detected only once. CDR3 in DNA: TGTGCCAGCTCACCACCTGCCTCTGGGGCCAACGTCCTGACTTTC. It is translated as CASSPPASGANVLTF. The genes are TRBV18 and TRBJ2-6; D is ambiguous. The CDR3 contains 15 residues. The V and J ends lost 0 bases and 0 bases respectively, with 3 bases between them. Per germline, CDR1 KGHSH and CDR2 LQKENI.

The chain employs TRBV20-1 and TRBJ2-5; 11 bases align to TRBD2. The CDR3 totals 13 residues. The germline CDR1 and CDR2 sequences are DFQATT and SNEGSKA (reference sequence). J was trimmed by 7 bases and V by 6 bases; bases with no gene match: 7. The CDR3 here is CSAPGLAEGTQYF. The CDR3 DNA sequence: TGCAGTGCCCCGGGACTAGCGGAAGGGACCCAGTACTTC.